The clone carrying this T cell receptor beta chain was detected only a few times. Alongside a J-beta primer mix, a sample-barcoded 5' primer served in a second PCR lasting about 7 to 11 cycles. TCRdb reprocessed the 5' RACE reads via MiXCR and lists one record per CDR3 protein. The repertoire holds 1.5 million to 2 million distinct CDR3 sequences, 25% to 30% seen once, with roughly 8% in the top ten. The sample is drawn from a study of blood T cells in healthy people across ages. CDR3 length: 14 amino acids. Germline loops: CDR1 SGDLS, CDR2 YYNGEE. Per sample, a minimum of 7 million PBMCs were isolated.

V gene TRBV9 combines with J gene TRBJ2-4; tentatively, D is TRBD1 or TRBD2 (5 bases each). With the DNA end fitting TRBJ2-7 better, the J assignment may be wrong. The sample consisted of blood. This receptor was identified in a woman aged 25-40 years in good health. The CDR3 DNA reads TGTGCCAGCAGCGTTGACTCCGGGACCCACGAGCAGTACTTC. Translated, it gives CASSVDSGTHEQYF.